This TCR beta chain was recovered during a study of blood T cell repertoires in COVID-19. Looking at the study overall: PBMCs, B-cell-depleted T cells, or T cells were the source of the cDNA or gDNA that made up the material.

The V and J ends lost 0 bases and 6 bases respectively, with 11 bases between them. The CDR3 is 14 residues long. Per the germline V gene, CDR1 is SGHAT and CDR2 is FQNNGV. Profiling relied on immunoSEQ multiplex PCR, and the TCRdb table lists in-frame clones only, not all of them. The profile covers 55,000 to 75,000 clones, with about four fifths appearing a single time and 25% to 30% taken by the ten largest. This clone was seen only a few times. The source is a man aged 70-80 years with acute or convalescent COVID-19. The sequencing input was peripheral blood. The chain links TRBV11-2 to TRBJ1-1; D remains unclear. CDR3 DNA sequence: TGTGCCAGCAGCTTAGATCTAGGGAGCCCTGAAGCTTTCTTT. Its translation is CASSLDLGSPEAFF.